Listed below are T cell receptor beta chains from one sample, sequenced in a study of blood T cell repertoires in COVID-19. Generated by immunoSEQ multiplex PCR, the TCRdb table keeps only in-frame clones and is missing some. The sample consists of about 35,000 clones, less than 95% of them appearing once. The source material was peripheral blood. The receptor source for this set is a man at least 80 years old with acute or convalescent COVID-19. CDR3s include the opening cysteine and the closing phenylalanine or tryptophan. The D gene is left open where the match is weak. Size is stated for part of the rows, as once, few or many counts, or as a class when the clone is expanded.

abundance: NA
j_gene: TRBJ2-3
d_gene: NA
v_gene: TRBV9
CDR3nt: TGTGCCAGCAGCCCTCGGACAGATAGCACAGATACGCAGTATTTT
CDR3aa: CASSPRTDSTDTQYF

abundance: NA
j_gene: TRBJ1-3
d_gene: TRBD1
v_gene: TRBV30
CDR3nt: TGTGCCTGGAGTAGGGACAGGGGTTCTAGGGGTGGAAACACCATATATTTT
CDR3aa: CAWSRDRGSRGGNTIYF

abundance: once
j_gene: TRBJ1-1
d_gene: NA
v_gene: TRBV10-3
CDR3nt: TGTGCCGCCTCCCGCGGCCCGGACTCCGAAGCTTTCTTT
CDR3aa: CAASRGPDSEAFF

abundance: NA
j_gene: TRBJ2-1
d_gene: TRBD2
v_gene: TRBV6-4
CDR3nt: TGTGCCAGCAGTGCCGGACTAGCGGACCCCAGAGAGCAGTTCTTC
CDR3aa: CASSAGLADPREQFF

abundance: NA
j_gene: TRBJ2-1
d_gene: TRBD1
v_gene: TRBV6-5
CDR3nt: TGTGCCAGTCTCGGGACAGGGGTTTACAATGAGCAGTTCTTC
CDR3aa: CASLGTGVYNEQFF

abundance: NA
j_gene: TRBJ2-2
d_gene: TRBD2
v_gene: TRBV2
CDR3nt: TGTGCCAGCAGTGCGGCGGCGGGGGCCGGGGAGCTGTTTTTT
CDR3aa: CASSAAAGAGELFF

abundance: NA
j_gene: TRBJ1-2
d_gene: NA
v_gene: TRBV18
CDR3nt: TGTGCCAGCTCACCATGGAGGGAAGGGAGTAACTATGGCTACACCTTC
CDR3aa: CASSPWREGSNYGYTF

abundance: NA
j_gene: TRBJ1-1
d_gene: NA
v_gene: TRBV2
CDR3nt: TGTGCCAGCAGCTCCCGGGTTGGATGGACTGAAGCTTTCTTT
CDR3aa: CASSSRVGWTEAFF

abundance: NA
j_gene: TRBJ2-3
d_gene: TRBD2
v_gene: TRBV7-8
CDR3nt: TGTGCCAGCAGCCCTTACCTAGCGGGGGGGGCCACAGATACGCAGTATTTT
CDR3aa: CASSPYLAGGATDTQYF

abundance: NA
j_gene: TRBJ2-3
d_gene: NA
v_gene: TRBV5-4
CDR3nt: TGTGCCAGCAGCCAAGCAGGGCCAGATACGCAGTATTTT
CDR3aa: CASSQAGPDTQYF

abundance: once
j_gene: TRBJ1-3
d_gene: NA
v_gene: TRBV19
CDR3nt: TGTGCCAGTGGAACCGCGGGCTCTGGAAACACCATATATTTT
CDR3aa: CASGTAGSGNTIYF